The 15 T cell receptor beta chains presented below share a single source sample, sequenced in a study of T cell responses to AZD1222 COVID-19 vaccine. Produced via immunoSEQ multiplex PCR; TCRdb's table is partial and in-frame only. In the table there are some 110,000 clones, almost 95% of which are singletons. Specimen: peripheral blood, collected 28 days after the second AZD1222 dose. All receptors come from an adult who received the AZD1222 COVID-19 vaccine.

V gene TRBV7-8 combines with J gene TRBJ2-3; D may be TRBD1 (6 bases). V was trimmed by 0 bases and J by 0 bases, leaving 16 bases between them. This CDR3 region has 18 residues. From germline, CDR1 is SGHVS and CDR2 FQNEAQ. Here the CDR3 reads CASSLALRGSGSTDTQYF. The CDR3 region has the DNA TGTGCCAGCAGCTTAGCGCTAAGGGGGAGCGGTAGCACAGATACGCAGTATTTT. Variable domain in full (rest from reference TRBV7-8 and TRBJ2-3): GAGVSQSPRYKVAKRGQDVALRCDPISGHVSLFWYQQALGQGPEFLTYFQNEAQLDKSGLPSDRFFAERPEGSVSTLKIQRTQQEDSAVYLCASSLALRGSGSTDTQYFGPGTRLTVL.

The genes are TRBV7-2 and TRBJ2-3, with D possibly being TRBD1 (5 bases). This CDR3 spans 14 amino acids. Looked up from germline, CDR1 is SGHTA and CDR2 is FQGNSA. Trimming stripped 1 base from V and 6 bases from J, with 11 bases between. CDR3 protein: CASSLGQGGDTQYF. CDR3 in DNA: TGTGCCAGCAGCTTAGGGCAGGGTGGGGATACGCAGTATTTT.

V is TRBV15 and J is TRBJ1-4, with no clear D. Germline V lookup: CDR1 LNHNV, CDR2 YYDKDF (reference sequence). With 1 base removed from V and 2 bases from J, the gap between germline ends came to 11 bases. The length of the CDR3 is 16 residues. For the CDR3, the DNA is TGTGCCACCAGCAGAGGGTTCGGTACGACTAATGAAAAACTGTTTTTT. Its translation is CATSRGFGTTNEKLFF.

This chain connects TRBV18 to TRBJ1-5, with 8 bases that match TRBD1. With V trimmed by 3 bases and J by 7 bases, 2 bases remained unmatched. The germline gives CDR1 KGHSH, CDR2 LQKENI. The CDR3 length is 13 residues. The CDR3 region is CASSPDRAQPQHF. CDR3 coding DNA: TGTGCCAGCTCACCGGACAGGGCCCAGCCCCAGCATTTT.

This clone was detected only once. The J gene is TRBJ1-1, the V gene TRBV5-1; D unresolved. CDR1 is SGHRS and CDR2 is YFSETQ in the germline V gene. The CDR3 runs to 12 residues. V lost 2 bases and J 3 bases, leaving 5 bases between the germline ends. CDR3: CASSFPDTEAFF. CDR3 sequence (DNA): TGCGCCAGCAGCTTCCCGGACACTGAAGCTTTCTTT. The variable domain in full, with the rest retrieved from reference TRBV5-1 and TRBJ1-1, is KAGVTQTPRYLIKTRGQQVTLSCSPISGHRSVSWYQQTPGQGLQFLFEYFSETQRNKGNFPGRFSGRQFSNSRSEMNVSTLELGDSALYLCASSFPDTEAFFGQGTRLTVV.

The chain recombines TRBV7-9 with TRBJ2-2, with 8 nucleotides matching TRBD1. The CDR3 is 13 amino acids. V gave up 10 bases and J gave up 4 bases; unmatched junction bases: 5. Germline CDR1 reads SEHNR; CDR2 reads FQNEAQ (reference sequence). CDR3 DNA: TGTGCCACCCCGGGACAGGTCACCGGGGAGCTGTTTTTT. Translated: CATPGQVTGELFF.

The gene calls are TRBV30 and TRBJ2-1, with D tentatively TRBD2 (5 bases). This CDR3 has 12 residues. Looked up from germline, CDR1 is GTSNPN and CDR2 is SVGIG (reference sequence). The V and J ends lost 0 bases and 15 bases respectively, with 15 bases between them. CDR3 region: CAWSVLGSSSFF. The CDR3 DNA follows: TGTGCCTGGAGTGTTTTAGGGTCTAGCTCGTTCTTC.

V is TRBV2 and J is TRBJ2-4; tentative D call: TRBD2 (5 bases). Germline lookup yields CDR1 SNHLY and CDR2 FYNNEI. Trimming took off 4 bases at V and 3 bases at J, with 13 bases between the two ends. The CDR3 spans 15 residues. CDR3 nucleotide sequence: TGTGCCAGCAGTGGGGGTAGCGCCCACAAAAACATTCAGTACTTC. Amino acids: CASSGGSAHKNIQYF. Using reference TRBV2 and TRBJ2-4 for the parts outside the CDR3, the full variable domain is EPEVTQTPSHQVTQMGQEVILRCVPISNHLYFYWYRQILGQKVEFLVSFYNNEISEKSEIFDDQFSVERPDGSNFTLKIRSTKLEDSAMYFCASSGGSAHKNIQYFGAGTRLSVL.

This rearrangement joins TRBV5-1 to TRBJ2-1; no definite D call. Germline loops: CDR1 SGHRS, CDR2 YFSETQ. The CDR3 loop spans 14 amino acids. The V end lost 5 bases, the J end lost 5 bases, and 14 bases lay between the germline ends. CDR3 nucleotides: TGCGCCAGCAGTATTGAGTATTTCGACAATGAGCAGTTCTTC. Its protein is CASSIEYFDNEQFF.

The V and J genes are TRBV27 and TRBJ2-5, with a weak D call TRBD1 (5 bases). Germline assignment: CDR1 MNHEY and CDR2 SMNVEV (reference sequence). Trimming removed 3 bases at V and 3 bases at J, with 14 bases between. This CDR3 is 15 amino acids long. The CDR3 region is CASSFQGGWEETQYF. CDR3 sequence (DNA): TGTGCCAGCAGTTTCCAGGGCGGTTGGGAAGAGACCCAGTACTTC.

This clone was counted between two and nine times. This chain links TRBV7-8 with TRBJ2-3; 12 nucleotides align to TRBD2. V lost 5 bases to trimming and J lost 1 base; unmatched junction nucleotides: 13. Germline lookup yields CDR1 SGHVS and CDR2 FQNEAQ. The CDR3 runs 19 residues. CDR3 residues: CASSPRLAGDRPRTDTQYF. CDR3 bases: TGTGCCAGCAGCCCCAGACTAGCGGGGGACCGTCCCCGCACAGATACGCAGTATTTT.

This sequence joins TRBV25-1 and TRBJ1-2; 8 nucleotides agree with TRBD1. Germline CDR1 and CDR2: MGHDK and SYGVNS. The ends lost 7 bases at V and 0 bases at J; junction bases unmatched: 10. This CDR3 is 16 amino acids long. The CDR3 loop reads CASTEGGTGTNYGYTF. In nucleotides, the CDR3 is TGTGCCAGCACCGAAGGAGGGACAGGAACTAACTATGGCTACACCTTC.

Only one count was recorded for this clone. V is TRBV18 and J is TRBJ2-3; D not certain. Germline CDR1 and CDR2: KGHSH and LQKENI. The V end was cut by 3 bases, the J end by 2 bases, with 9 bases between. This CDR3 is 14 amino acids long. The CDR3 DNA follows: TGTGCCAGCTCACCGAGGCAGGACACAGATACGCAGTATTTT. Protein product: CASSPRQDTDTQYF.

This clone was counted once. V gene TRBV12-3 or TRBV12-4 combines with J gene TRBJ1-5; D unresolved. The CDR3 consists of 13 residues. Trimming pared 5 bases from V and 5 bases from J, leaving 10 bases between. The CDR3 reads CASSLTEYQPQHF. Here the CDR3 DNA reads TGTGCCAGCAGTCTTACTGAATATCAGCCCCAGCATTTT.

The rearrangement links TRBV21-1 to TRBJ2-1; no check of the table's D call, TRBD2, against the DNA was made. TRBV21-1 is a listed pseudogene. The CDR3 length is 17 residues. CDR3 sequence: CASSKESKAGVIHEQFF. CDR3 nucleotide sequence: TGTGCCAGCAGCAAAGAAAGTAAAGCGGGAGTTATACATGAGCAGTTCTTC.